This entry lists 22 T cell receptor beta chains sequenced from one sample in a study of cytotoxic CD8 clonotypes in ibrutinib-treated CLL. The data were produced by immunoSEQ multiplex PCR, yet TCRdb's version contains in-frame clones alone and is incomplete. Among around 25,000 clones listed, around 69% were seen once. Sequences were derived from PBMCs, sampled at disease progression, from a patient treated with ibrutinib. The receptors were gathered from a human donor with chronic lymphocytic leukemia.

CDR3 coding DNA: TGTGCCAGCAGCCCAACAGGGCTGAACACTGAAGCTTTCTTT. Translation gives CASSPTGLNTEAFF. The rearrangement joins TRBV6-5 to TRBJ1-1, with D maybe TRBD1 (6 bases). Looked up from germline, CDR1 is MNHEY and CDR2 is SVGAGI. CDR3 size: 14 residues. Trimming took off 6 bases at V and 0 bases at J, with 11 bases between the two ends.

The chain combines TRBV4-3 with TRBJ2-6; D unclear. CDR1 and CDR2 (germline): LGHNA, YSLEER. The CDR3 consists of 15 residues. V was trimmed by 4 bases and J by 0 bases, leaving 7 bases between them. CDR3 amino acids: CASSLYGSGANVLTF. CDR3 coding DNA: TGCGCCAGCAGCCTATACGGCTCTGGGGCCAACGTCCTGACTTTC.

This clone was seen more than once but under ten times. This chain links TRBV6-6 with TRBJ1-2; D unclear. Germline V gene data show CDR1 as MNHNY and CDR2 as SVGAGI (reference sequence). Trimming stripped 10 bases from V and 4 bases from J, with 19 bases between. CDR3 size: 14 residues. The CDR3 reads CATGLGEEGYGYTF. The CDR3 bases are TGTGCCACCGGCCTGGGAGAGGAAGGCTATGGCTACACCTTC.

This clone was detected only once. The chain is built from TRBV10-3 and TRBJ1-1; a weak D match, TRBD1 (6 bases). V lost 10 bases to trimming and J lost 1 base, with 10 bases between them. Germline V gene data show CDR1 as ENHRY and CDR2 as SYGVKD. CDR3 length: 12 residues. CDR3 nucleotide sequence: TGTGCCAGCCGAGGGGGGAACACTGAAGCTTTCTTT. Its translation is CASRGGNTEAFF.

The CDR3, as DNA: TGCGCCAGCAGCGGGGATAACACAGATACGCAGTATTTT. Translated: CASSGDNTDTQYF. The rearrangement uses TRBV5-1 and TRBJ2-3; D not resolved. The CDR3 runs 13 residues. V was clipped by 4 bases and J by 2 bases, with 8 bases between them. Germline V gene lookup returns CDR1 SGHRS and CDR2 YFSETQ. Looking up the rest from reference TRBV5-1 and TRBJ2-3 gives the full variable domain: KAGVTQTPRYLIKTRGQQVTLSCSPISGHRSVSWYQQTPGQGLQFLFEYFSETQRNKGNFPGRFSGRQFSNSRSEMNVSTLELGDSALYLCASSGDNTDTQYFGPGTRLTVL.

The V gene is TRBV5-1, the J gene TRBJ1-4; no reliable D call. The germline V gene encodes CDR1 SGHRS and CDR2 YFSETQ. Trimming cost V 1 base and J 0 bases, with 13 bases left between them. The CDR3 spans 17 residues. CDR3 nucleotide sequence: TGCGCCAGCAGCTTGACCTCCGGGTGGGCAACTAATGAAAAACTGTTTTTT. It encodes CASSLTSGWATNEKLFF.

The chain joins TRBV9 to TRBJ1-6, with D possibly TRBD1 on 6 matching bases. Germline loops: CDR1 SGDLS, CDR2 YYNGEE. V was trimmed by 4 bases and J by 8 bases, leaving 13 bases between them. CDR3 size: 14 residues. CDR3 region: CASSPQGIDSPLHF. CDR3 DNA sequence: TGTGCCAGCAGCCCCCAGGGGATTGATTCACCCCTCCACTTT.

The count of this clone is one. The chain combines TRBV19 with TRBJ1-5; 9 bases fit TRBD1. The germline V gene encodes CDR1 LNHDA and CDR2 SQIVND (reference sequence). This CDR3 region has 13 residues. V was pared by 7 bases and J by 6 bases, with 4 bases of the junction left unmatched. The CDR3 reads CASTTGGPQPQHF. DNA for the CDR3: TGTGCCAGTACTACAGGGGGCCCTCAGCCCCAGCATTTT.

The chain is built from TRBV11-2 and TRBJ2-1, with 8 bases identical to TRBD1. Losses at the gene ends were 4 bases for V and 4 bases for J; bases not matched to a gene: 9. The CDR3 sequence is 16 residues long. Germline V gives CDR1 SGHAT, CDR2 FQNNGV. The CDR3 DNA sequence: TGTGCCAGCAGCTCCTACGTAGGACAGGGTTACAATGAGCAGTTCTTC. Protein: CASSSYVGQGYNEQFF.

The sample holds a few counts of this clone. The chain couples TRBV5-1 to TRBJ1-6; 9 nucleotides align to TRBD1. Germline-derived CDR1 and CDR2 are SGHRS and YFSETQ. V lost 7 bases and J lost 7; bases outside the gene matches: 12. CDR3 size: 16 residues. The CDR3 sequence: CASQDTGGGPNSPLHF. CDR3 DNA: TGCGCCAGCCAAGACACAGGGGGCGGCCCGAATTCACCCCTCCACTTT.

The chain links TRBV9 to TRBJ2-7, with 8 bases matching TRBD1. Germline CDR1 is SGDLS and CDR2 is YYNGEE. V shed 4 bases, J shed 5 bases, and the junction held 8 bases outside the gene matches. The CDR3 runs 14 residues. The CDR3 DNA is TGTGCCAGCAGCCGACAGGGGAGACTCGACGAGCAGTACTTC. This translates into CASSRQGRLDEQYF.

The chain is built from TRBV5-4 and TRBJ2-5; 13 bases align to TRBD2. This CDR3 contains 18 residues. CDR1 and CDR2 (germline): SGHNT, YYREEE (reference sequence). V dropped 0 bases and J dropped 0; count of bases not matched to a gene: 5. CDR3 in DNA: TGTGCCAGCAGCTTGGGAGGGACTAGCGGGGTGTACCAAGAGACCCAGTACTTC. Translation gives CASSLGGTSGVYQETQYF.

This chain connects TRBV11-2 to TRBJ2-3; the D gene could be TRBD1 or TRBD2 (5 bases each). Germline V gives CDR1 SGHAT, CDR2 FQNNGV. V lost 4 bases and J lost 2, with 13 bases in between. The CDR3 sequence is 15 residues long. CDR3 region: CASSSGTGLTDTQYF. The CDR3 bases are TGTGCCAGCAGCTCCGGGACGGGGCTCACAGATACGCAGTATTTT.

Only one count was recorded for this clone. This chain uses TRBV18 with TRBJ1-1; no firm D call. Trimming removed 5 bases from V and 0 bases from J, with 13 bases in between. Germline assignment: CDR1 KGHSH and CDR2 LQKENI. The CDR3 has 15 amino acids. The CDR3 loop reads CASSAFSLMNTEAFF. CDR3 nucleotide sequence: TGTGCCAGCTCAGCCTTTTCCTTAATGAACACTGAAGCTTTCTTT.

In nucleotides, the CDR3 is TGCGCCAGCAGCCAAGATGGGGCTAGCACAGATACGCAGTATTTT. Protein: CASSQDGASTDTQYF. The gene calls are TRBV4-1 and TRBJ2-3; possibly TRBD1 for D (5 bases). CDR1 is MGHRA and CDR2 is YSYEKL in the germline V gene. The CDR3 has 15 residues. V lost 0 bases and J 0 bases, leaving 7 bases between the germline ends.

This clone was recorded a few times. The chain recombines TRBV18 with TRBJ1-2; possibly TRBD1 for D (5 bases). V lost 3 bases, J lost 3 bases, and 11 bases lay in between. The CDR3 is 14 amino acids. Germline assignment: CDR1 KGHSH and CDR2 LQKENI. CDR3 region: CASSPQGDDYGYTF. The CDR3 DNA sequence: TGTGCCAGCTCACCTCAAGGGGATGACTATGGCTACACCTTC.

This clone has a handful of counts. V is TRBV15 and J is TRBJ1-6; TRBD1 agrees at 8 bases. V trimming: 0 bases; J trimming: 10 bases; junction bases outside the gene matches: 8. The CDR3 loop spans 16 amino acids. The germline gives CDR1 LNHNV, CDR2 YYDKDF (reference sequence). DNA of the CDR3: TGTGCCACCAGCAGAGATCGTGGCAGGGGGCAATCACCCCTCCACTTT. Translation gives CATSRDRGRGQSPLHF.

The chain links TRBV7-3 to TRBJ2-3, with 10 bases fitting TRBD2. The CDR3 is 16 residues long. V was clipped by 5 bases and J by 0 bases; unmatched bases: 5. The V gene's germline CDR1 is SGHTA and CDR2 FQGTGA. CDR3 residues: CASSPRTSGSTDTQYF. For the CDR3, the DNA is TGTGCCAGCAGCCCCCGGACTAGCGGCAGCACAGATACGCAGTATTTT.

V usage is TRBV4-3 and J usage is TRBJ1-2, with 12 bases aligning to TRBD1. Trimming cost V 0 bases and J 7 bases; bases outside gene matches: 12. The germline V gene has CDR1 LGHNA and CDR2 YSLEER. CDR3 length: 18 amino acids. The CDR3 protein is CASSQEGTPGQGAGGYTF. The DNA for the CDR3 is TGCGCCAGCAGCCAAGAGGGTACCCCGGGACAGGGGGCGGGTGGCTACACCTTC.

The chain has TRBV6-6 and TRBJ1-5; no clear D gene. CDR1 and CDR2 (germline): MNHNY, SVGAGI (reference sequence). This CDR3 has 13 residues. Trimming pared 5 bases from V and 3 bases from J, leaving 8 bases between. The CDR3 nucleotides are TGTGCCAGCAGTAACCGGGACAATCAGCCCCAGCATTTT. It codes for CASSNRDNQPQHF.

V gene TRBV11-3 combines with J gene TRBJ2-2; 7 nucleotides line up with TRBD2. The junction had 6 bases not matched to a gene; V was cut back by 5 bases and J by 3 bases. Germline assignment: CDR1 SGHNT and CDR2 YENEEA. The CDR3 totals 15 residues. DNA for the CDR3: TGTGCCAGCAGCCCTGGGACTACTTACACCGGGGAGCTGTTTTTT. Its translation: CASSPGTTYTGELFF.

The rearrangement uses TRBV7-9 and TRBJ2-5; possibly TRBD1 or TRBD2 for D (6 bases each). This CDR3 is 15 amino acids long. Germline assignment: CDR1 SEHNR and CDR2 FQNEAQ (reference sequence). V was cut by 7 bases and J by 5 bases, with 20 bases left in between. Written as DNA, the CDR3 is TGTGCCAGCACGGGTCGAGGGGGGAGTATTGAGACCCAGTACTTC. Protein product: CASTGRGGSIETQYF.